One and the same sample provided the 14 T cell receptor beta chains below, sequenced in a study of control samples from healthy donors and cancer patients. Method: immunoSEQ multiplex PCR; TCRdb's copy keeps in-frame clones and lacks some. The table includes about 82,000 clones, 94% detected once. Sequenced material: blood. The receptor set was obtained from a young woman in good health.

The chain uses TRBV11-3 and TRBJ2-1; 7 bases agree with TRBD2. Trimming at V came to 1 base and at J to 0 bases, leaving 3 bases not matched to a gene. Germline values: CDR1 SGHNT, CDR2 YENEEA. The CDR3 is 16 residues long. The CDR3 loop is CASSLAGGSSYNEQFF. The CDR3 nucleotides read TGTGCCAGCAGCTTAGCCGGGGGGAGCTCCTACAATGAGCAGTTCTTC. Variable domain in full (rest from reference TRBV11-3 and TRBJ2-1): EAGVVQSPRYKIIEKKQPVAFWCNPISGHNTLYWYLQNLGQGPELLIRYENEEAVDDSQLPKDRFSAERLKGVDSTLKIQPAELGDSAVYLCASSLAGGSSYNEQFFGPGTRLTVL.

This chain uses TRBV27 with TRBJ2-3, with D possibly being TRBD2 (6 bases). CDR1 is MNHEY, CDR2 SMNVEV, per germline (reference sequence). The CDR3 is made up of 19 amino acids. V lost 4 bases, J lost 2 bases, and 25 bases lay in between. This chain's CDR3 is CASSYRLGRASELTDTQYF. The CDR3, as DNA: TGTGCCAGCAGTTACCGCTTAGGGCGGGCTAGCGAACTCACAGATACGCAGTATTTT.

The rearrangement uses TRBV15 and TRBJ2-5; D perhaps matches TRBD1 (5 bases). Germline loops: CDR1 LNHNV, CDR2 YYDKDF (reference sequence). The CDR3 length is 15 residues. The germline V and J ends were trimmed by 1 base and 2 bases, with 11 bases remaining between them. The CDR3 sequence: CATSRAGREQETQYF. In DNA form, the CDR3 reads TGTGCCACCAGCAGAGCGGGCAGGGAACAAGAGACCCAGTACTTC.

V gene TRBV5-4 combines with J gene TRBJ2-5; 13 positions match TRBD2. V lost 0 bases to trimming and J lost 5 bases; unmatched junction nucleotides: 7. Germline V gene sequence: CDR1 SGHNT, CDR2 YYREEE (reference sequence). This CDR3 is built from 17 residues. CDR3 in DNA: TGTGCCAGCAGCTTGGCAACTAGCGGGAGGGCCGATGAGACCCAGTACTTC. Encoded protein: CASSLATSGRADETQYF.

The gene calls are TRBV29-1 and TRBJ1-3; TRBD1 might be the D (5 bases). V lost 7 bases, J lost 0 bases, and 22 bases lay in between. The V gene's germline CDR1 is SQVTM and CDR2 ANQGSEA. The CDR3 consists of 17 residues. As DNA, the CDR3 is TGCAGCGCGGGAGGGCCAGGGCTTACCCTCTCTGGAAACACCATATATTTT. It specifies CSAGGPGLTLSGNTIYF.

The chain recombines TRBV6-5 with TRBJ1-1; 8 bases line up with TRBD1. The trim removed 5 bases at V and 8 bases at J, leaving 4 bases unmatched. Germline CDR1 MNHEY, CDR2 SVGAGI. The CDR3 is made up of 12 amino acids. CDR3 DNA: TGTGCCAGCAGTCATGGGACAGGCGAAGCTTTCTTT. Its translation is CASSHGTGEAFF.

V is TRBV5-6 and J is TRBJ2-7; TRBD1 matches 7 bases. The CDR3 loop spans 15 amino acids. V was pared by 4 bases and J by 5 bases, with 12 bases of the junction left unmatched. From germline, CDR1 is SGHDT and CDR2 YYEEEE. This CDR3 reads CASSPGILQGNEQYF. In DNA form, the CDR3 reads TGTGCCAGCAGCCCGGGGATTTTACAGGGGAACGAGCAGTACTTC.

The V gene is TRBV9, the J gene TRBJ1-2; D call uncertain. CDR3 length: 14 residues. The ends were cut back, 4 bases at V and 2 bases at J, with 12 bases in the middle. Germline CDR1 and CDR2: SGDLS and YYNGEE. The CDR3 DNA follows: TGTGCCAGCAGCCAAACCCCCTCCAACTATGGCTACACCTTC. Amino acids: CASSQTPSNYGYTF. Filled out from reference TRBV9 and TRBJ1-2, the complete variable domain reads DSGVTQTPKHLITATGQRVTLRCSPRSGDLSVYWYQQSLDQGLQFLIQYYNGEERAKGNILERFSAQQFPDLHSELNLSSLELGDSALYFCASSQTPSNYGYTFGSGTRLTVV.

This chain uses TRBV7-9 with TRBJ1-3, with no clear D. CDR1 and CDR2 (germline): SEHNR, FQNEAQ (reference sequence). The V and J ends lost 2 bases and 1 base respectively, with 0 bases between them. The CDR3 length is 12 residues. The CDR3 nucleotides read TGTGCCAGCAGCTTATCTGGAAACACCATATATTTT. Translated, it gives CASSLSGNTIYF. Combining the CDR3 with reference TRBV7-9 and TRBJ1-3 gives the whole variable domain DTGVSQNPRHKITKRGQNVTFRCDPISEHNRLYWYRQTLGQGPEFLTYFQNEAQLEKSRLLSDRFSAERPKGSFSTLEIQRTEQGDSAMYLCASSLSGNTIYFGEGSWLTVV.

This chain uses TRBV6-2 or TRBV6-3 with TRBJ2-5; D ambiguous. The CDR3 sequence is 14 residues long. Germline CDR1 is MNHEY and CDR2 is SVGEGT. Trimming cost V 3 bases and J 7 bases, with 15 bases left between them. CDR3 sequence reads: CASSYGPPLRTQYF. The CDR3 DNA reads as TGTGCCAGCAGTTATGGGCCACCCCTCAGGACCCAGTACTTC.

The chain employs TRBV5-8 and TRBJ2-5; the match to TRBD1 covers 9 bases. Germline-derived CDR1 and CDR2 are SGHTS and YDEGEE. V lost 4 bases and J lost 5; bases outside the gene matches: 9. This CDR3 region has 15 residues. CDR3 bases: TGTGCCAGCAGCCATACAGGGGGCTTCGTGGAGACCCAGTACTTC. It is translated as CASSHTGGFVETQYF.

CDR3 in amino acids: CASRQQRGGTEAFF. The CDR3 nucleotides are TGTGCCAGCAGACAACAGCGAGGTGGGACTGAAGCTTTCTTT. The chain employs TRBV6-5 and TRBJ1-1; the D is unclear. V was cut by 6 bases and J by 5 bases, with 16 bases left in between. The length of the CDR3 is 14 residues. CDR1 MNHEY and CDR2 SVGAGI come from the germline V gene.

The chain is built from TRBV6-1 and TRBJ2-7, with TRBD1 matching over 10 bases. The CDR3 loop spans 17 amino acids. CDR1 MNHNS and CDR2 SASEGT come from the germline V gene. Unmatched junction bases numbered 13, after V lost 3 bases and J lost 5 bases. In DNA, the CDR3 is TGTGCCAGCAGTGAGAGGAGCCGGGACAGGGGATTGCACGAGCAGTACTTC. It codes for CASSERSRDRGLHEQYF.

The CDR3 protein is CASSSTGEANSPLHF. In DNA form, the CDR3 reads TGTGCCAGCTCATCCACAGGGGAGGCGAATTCACCCCTCCACTTT. The rearrangement links TRBV18 to TRBJ1-6; 7 positions agree with TRBD1. Per the germline V gene, CDR1 is KGHSH and CDR2 is LQKENI. The CDR3 extends over 15 amino acids. With V trimmed by 5 bases and J by 7 bases, 8 bases remained unmatched.